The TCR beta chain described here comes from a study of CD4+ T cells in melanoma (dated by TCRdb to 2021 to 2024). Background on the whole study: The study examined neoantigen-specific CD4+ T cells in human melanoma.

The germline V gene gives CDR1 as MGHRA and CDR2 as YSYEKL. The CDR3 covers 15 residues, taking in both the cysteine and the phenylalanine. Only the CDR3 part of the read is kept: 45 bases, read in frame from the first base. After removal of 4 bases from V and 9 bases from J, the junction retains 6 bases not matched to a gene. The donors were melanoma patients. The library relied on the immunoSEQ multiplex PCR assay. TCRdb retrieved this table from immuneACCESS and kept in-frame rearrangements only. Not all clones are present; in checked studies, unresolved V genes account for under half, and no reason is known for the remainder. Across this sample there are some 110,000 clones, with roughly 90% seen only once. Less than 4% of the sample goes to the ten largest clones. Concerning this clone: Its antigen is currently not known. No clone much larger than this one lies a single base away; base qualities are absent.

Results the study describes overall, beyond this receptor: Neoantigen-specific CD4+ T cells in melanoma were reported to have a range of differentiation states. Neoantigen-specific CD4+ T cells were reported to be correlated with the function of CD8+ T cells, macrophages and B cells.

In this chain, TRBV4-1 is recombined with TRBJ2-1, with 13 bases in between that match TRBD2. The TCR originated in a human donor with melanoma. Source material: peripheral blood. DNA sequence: TGCGCCAGCAGCCGGACTAGCGGGAGTCCGGGTGAGCAGTTCTTC. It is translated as CASSRTSGSPGEQFF.